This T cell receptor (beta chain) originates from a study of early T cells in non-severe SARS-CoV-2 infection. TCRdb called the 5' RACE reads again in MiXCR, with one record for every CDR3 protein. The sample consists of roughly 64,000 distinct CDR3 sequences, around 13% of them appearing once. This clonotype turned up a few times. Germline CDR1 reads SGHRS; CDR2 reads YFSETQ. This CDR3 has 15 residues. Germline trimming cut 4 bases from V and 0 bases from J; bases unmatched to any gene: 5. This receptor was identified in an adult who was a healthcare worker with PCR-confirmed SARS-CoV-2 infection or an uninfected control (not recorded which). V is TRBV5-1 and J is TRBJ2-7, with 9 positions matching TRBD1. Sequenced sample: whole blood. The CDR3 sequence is CASSRQGDNSYEQYF. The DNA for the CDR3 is TGCGCCAGCAGCCGACAGGGGGATAACTCCTACGAGCAGTACTTC.